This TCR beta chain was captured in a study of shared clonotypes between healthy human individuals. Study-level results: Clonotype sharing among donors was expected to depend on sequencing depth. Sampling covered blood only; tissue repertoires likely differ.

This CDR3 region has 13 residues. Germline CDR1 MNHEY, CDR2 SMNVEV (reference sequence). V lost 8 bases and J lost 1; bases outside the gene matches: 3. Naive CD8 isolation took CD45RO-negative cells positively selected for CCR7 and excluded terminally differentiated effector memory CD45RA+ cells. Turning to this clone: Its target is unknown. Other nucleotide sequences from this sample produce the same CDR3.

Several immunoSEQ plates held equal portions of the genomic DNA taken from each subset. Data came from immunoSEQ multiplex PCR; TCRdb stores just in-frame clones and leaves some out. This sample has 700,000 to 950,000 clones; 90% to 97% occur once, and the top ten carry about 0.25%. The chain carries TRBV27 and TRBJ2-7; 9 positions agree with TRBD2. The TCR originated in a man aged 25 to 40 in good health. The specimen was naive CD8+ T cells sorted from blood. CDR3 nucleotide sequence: TGTGCCAGCCGTAGCGGGAGTTCCTACGAGCAGTACTTC. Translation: CASRSGSSYEQYF.